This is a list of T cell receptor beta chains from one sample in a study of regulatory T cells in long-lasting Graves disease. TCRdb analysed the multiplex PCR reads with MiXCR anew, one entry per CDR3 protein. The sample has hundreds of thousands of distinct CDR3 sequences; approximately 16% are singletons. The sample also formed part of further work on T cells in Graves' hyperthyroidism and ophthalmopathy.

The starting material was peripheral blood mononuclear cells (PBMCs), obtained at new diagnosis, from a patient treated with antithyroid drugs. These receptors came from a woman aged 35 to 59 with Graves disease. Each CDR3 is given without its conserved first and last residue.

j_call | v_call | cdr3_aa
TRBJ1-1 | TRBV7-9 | ASSLVGPRAGTEAF
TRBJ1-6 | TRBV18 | ASSPYPNGQPANSPLH
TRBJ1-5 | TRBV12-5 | ASGLVPGSIGNQPQH
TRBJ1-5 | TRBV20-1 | SARETGGSNQPQH
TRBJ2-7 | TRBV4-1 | ASSQEVRGLATYEQY
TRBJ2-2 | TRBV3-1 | ASSPLGRGVNTGELF
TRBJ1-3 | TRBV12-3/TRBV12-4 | ATQRGVGNTIY
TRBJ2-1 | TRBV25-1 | ASSENGKSYNEQF
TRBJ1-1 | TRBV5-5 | ASSLGLTAGGNTEAF
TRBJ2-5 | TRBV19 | ASNHPHAPDRNQETQY
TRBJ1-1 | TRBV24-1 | ATSDLGTGAPTEAF
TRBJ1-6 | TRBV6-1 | ASSDRTGGMNSPLH
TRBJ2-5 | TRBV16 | ASSHRTGEETQY
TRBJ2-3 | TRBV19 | ASTPFSSTDTQY
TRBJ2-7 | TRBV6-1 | ASSESRAAIYEQY
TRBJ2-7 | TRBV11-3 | ASSLEGPRGDEQY
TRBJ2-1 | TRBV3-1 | ASSLDSGGDEQF
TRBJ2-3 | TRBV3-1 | ASSQGDTQY
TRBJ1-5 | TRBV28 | ASSLSSVGQPQH
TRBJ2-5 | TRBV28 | ASSILRGRETQY
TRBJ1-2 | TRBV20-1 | SASPPGVYGYT
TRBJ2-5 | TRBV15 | ATRSGQEETQY
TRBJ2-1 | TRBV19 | ASSKSGGVLNEQF
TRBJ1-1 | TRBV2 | ASSETQLGAF